Sequencing of this T cell receptor (beta chain) was carried out in a study of PD-L1 blockade in urothelial cancer. Study details: Prior chemotherapy regimens per patient numbered 0 to 3.

With 9 bases removed from V and 5 bases from J, the gap between germline ends came to 13 bases. The CDR3 contains 12 residues. The germline V gene encodes CDR1 SEHNR and CDR2 FQNEAQ (reference sequence). This clone was counted only a few times. Using immunoSEQ multiplex PCR, the repertoire was profiled, and TCRdb retains in-frame clones only, with some absent. The data contain some 60,000 clones, about 86% of them singletons. Patients in the study were battling locally advanced or metastatic urothelial carcinoma. Sequencing was performed on PBMCs, taken around atezolizumab (anti-PD-L1) treatment. The sequence was collected from a man aged 45-65 years with urothelial cancer. The chain has TRBV7-9 and TRBJ1-1; D is possibly TRBD1 (6 bases). CDR3 residues: CASTGFGTEAFF. CDR3 DNA: TGTGCCAGTACAGGGTTTGGGACTGAAGCTTTCTTT.